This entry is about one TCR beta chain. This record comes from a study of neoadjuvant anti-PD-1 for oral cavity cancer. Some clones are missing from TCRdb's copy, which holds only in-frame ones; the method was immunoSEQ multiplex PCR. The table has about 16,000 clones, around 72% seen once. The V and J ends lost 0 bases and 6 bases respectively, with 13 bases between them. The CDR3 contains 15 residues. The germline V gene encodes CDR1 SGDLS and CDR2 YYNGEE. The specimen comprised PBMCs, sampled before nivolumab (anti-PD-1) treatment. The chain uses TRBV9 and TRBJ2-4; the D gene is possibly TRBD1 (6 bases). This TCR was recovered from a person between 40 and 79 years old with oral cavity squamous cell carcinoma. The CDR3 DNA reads TGTGCCAGCAGCGTAGAGGGGACACAGGGAAACATTCAGTACTTC. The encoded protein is CASSVEGTQGNIQYF. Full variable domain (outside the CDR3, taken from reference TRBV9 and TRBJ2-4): DSGVTQTPKHLITATGQRVTLRCSPRSGDLSVYWYQQSLDQGLQFLIQYYNGEERAKGNILERFSAQQFPDLHSELNLSSLELGDSALYFCASSVEGTQGNIQYFGAGTRLSVL.